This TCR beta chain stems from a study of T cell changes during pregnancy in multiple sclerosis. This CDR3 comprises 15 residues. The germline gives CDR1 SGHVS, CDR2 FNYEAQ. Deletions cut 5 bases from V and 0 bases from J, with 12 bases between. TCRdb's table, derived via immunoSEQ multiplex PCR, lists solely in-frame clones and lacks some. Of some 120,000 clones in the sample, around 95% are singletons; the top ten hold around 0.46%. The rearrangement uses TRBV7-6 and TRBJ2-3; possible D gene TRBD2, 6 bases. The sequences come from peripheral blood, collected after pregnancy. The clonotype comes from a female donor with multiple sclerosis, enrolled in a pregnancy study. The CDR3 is CASSAGLRSTDTQYF. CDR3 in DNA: TGTGCCAGCAGCGCGGGACTTAGAAGCACAGATACGCAGTATTTT.